The 7 T cell receptor beta chains below come from one sample, sequenced in a study of blood T cell repertoires in COVID-19. The protocol was immunoSEQ multiplex PCR, while the TCRdb copy is restricted to in-frame clones and leaves out a portion. Among more than 85,000 clones listed, roughly 92% were seen once. Sequenced: peripheral blood. The receptors shown here come from a woman aged 45-65 years with COVID-19, enrolled during active disease.

V usage is TRBV21-1 and J usage is TRBJ2-3; the table's D call, TRBD2, has no DNA check behind it. TRBV21-1 is classified as a pseudogene. The CDR3 runs to 15 residues. In nucleotides, the CDR3 is TGTGCCAGCAGCAAAGGCGGACTAGCCACAGATACGCAGTATTTT. Translated, it gives CASSKGGLATDTQYF.

The chain links TRBV6-5 to TRBJ1-5, with D perhaps TRBD1 (6 bases). From germline, CDR1 is MNHEY and CDR2 SVGAGI. CDR3 size: 15 residues. V gave up 7 bases and J gave up 1 base, with 14 bases separating them. The CDR3 DNA sequence: TGTGCCAGCATTTCTTTCAGGGGAAGCAATCAGCCCCAGCATTTT. Translated: CASISFRGSNQPQHF.

This CDR3 reads CATSGTGSPYEQYF. CDR3 DNA sequence: TGTGCCACCAGTGGAACAGGGAGTCCCTACGAGCAGTACTTC. The chain couples TRBV24-1 to TRBJ2-7; a weak D match, TRBD1 (6 bases). The V gene's germline CDR1 is KGHDR and CDR2 SFDVKD. The CDR3 contains 14 residues. Trimming left V 5 bases short and J 2 bases short, with 12 bases between.

This chain links TRBV6-6 with TRBJ2-2; D may be TRBD1 (5 bases). The V gene lost 5 bases and the J gene lost 6 bases, with 19 bases spanning the gap. This CDR3 comprises 16 residues. CDR1 and CDR2 (germline): MNHNY, SVGAGI (reference sequence). The CDR3 region is CASSARVPGSAGELFF. The DNA for the CDR3 is TGTGCCAGCAGTGCGAGAGTTCCAGGGTCTGCCGGGGAGCTGTTTTTT.

This clone was seen more than once but under ten times. This chain uses TRBV14 with TRBJ1-2; TRBD1 might be the D (6 bases). The germline V gene encodes CDR1 SGHDN and CDR2 FVKESK. Trimming left V 1 base short and J 7 bases short, with 7 bases between. CDR3 length equals 12 residues. The CDR3 loop reads CASSQVGGGYTF. In nucleotides, the CDR3 is TGTGCCAGCAGCCAAGTAGGGGGTGGCTACACCTTC.

The chain recombines TRBV4-3 with TRBJ2-1, with 10 bases aligning to TRBD1. In germline, CDR1 is LGHNA, CDR2 YSLEER. This CDR3 is 13 amino acids long. V shed 8 bases, J shed 10 bases, and the junction held 8 bases outside the gene matches. The CDR3 loop reads CASLSKTGGEQFF. CDR3 DNA sequence: TGCGCCAGCCTATCCAAGACAGGGGGCGAGCAGTTCTTC.

This clone occurred once. This rearrangement joins TRBV4-3 to TRBJ1-1; 7 positions match TRBD1. There are 18 residues in the CDR3. CDR1 is LGHNA and CDR2 is YSLEER in the germline V gene. V dropped 0 bases and J dropped 5; count of bases not matched to a gene: 15. The CDR3 sequence is CASSQDSVKQGSGTEAFF. The CDR3 coding sequence is TGCGCCAGCAGCCAAGATAGCGTCAAACAGGGGAGTGGGACTGAAGCTTTCTTT.